The clone carrying this T cell receptor beta chain was observed at least ten times. What it binds is unknown. Construction of naive CD8 libraries employed 20,000 to 1,000,000 sorted cells together with 10%, 30% or 50% RNA. When naive CD8 T cells were sorted, they were gated as CD8+CD4-CCR7+CD45RA+. This sample was taken from a study of molecular identifiers for immune sequencing clone quantification. Study findings and constraints: Barcode collisions between identical TCR molecules could shrink estimates of highly expanded clone sizes.

Trimming at V came to 0 bases and at J to 7 bases, leaving 5 bases not matched to a gene. Germline V gene lookup returns CDR1 SGDLS and CDR2 YYNGEE. The length of the CDR3 is 15 residues. Libraries of bulk TCR were made by previously described methods (with listed TCR primers). TCRdb processed the PCR reads anew with MiXCR; each CDR3 protein has one entry. The repertoire consists of about 500,000 distinct CDR3 sequences, with approximately 25% occurring once and the leading ten covering under 0.85%. The chain has TRBV9 and TRBJ2-2; TRBD2 matches 8 bases. The sequence came from a human donor in good health. Some libraries in this study had Jurkat cell RNA spiked in. Specimen: naive CD8+ T cells from blood, with Jurkat cell RNA spiked in. The subset here: FACS-sorted CD8+CD4-CCR7+CD45RA+ naive T cells. CDR3 in DNA: TGTGCCAGCAGCGTAGGGACTAGCATGATCGGGGAGCTGTTTTTT. The encoded protein is CASSVGTSMIGELFF.